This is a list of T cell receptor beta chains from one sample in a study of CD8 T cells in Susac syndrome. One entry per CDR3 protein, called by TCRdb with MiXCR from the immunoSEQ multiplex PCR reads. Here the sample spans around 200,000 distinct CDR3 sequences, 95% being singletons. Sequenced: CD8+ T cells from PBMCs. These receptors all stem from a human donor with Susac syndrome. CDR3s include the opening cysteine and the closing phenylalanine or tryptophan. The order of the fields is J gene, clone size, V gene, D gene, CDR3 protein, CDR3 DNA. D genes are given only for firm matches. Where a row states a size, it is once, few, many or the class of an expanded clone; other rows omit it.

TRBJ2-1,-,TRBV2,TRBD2,CASSQGGLAGELEQFF,TGTGCCAGCAGCCAGGGGGGGCTAGCGGGAGAACTTGAGCAGTTCTTC
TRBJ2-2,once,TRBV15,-,CATSRDWGRRNTGELFF,TGTGCCACCAGCAGAGATTGGGGGCGAAGGAACACCGGGGAGCTGTTTTTT
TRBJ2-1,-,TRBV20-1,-,CSARKTGYNEQFF,TGCAGTGCTAGAAAGACAGGATACAATGAGCAGTTCTTC
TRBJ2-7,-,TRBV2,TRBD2,CASRMTSGVGWAYEQYF,TGTGCCAGCAGGATGACTAGCGGGGTCGGGTGGGCCTACGAGCAGTACTTC
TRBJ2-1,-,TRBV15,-,CATSSEIGVEQFF,TGTGCCACCAGCAGCGAAATCGGCGTTGAGCAGTTCTTC
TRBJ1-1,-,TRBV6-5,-,CASSAGIRTEAFF,TGTGCCTCCAGCGCAGGGATAAGAACTGAAGCTTTCTTT
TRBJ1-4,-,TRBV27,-,CASSLNREKLFF,TGTGCCAGCAGTTTAAACAGGGAAAAACTGTTTTTT
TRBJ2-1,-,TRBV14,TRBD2,CASSQGGGLAGGSYNEQFF,TGTGCCAGCAGCCAAGGCGGAGGCCTAGCGGGAGGATCCTACAATGAGCAGTTCTTC
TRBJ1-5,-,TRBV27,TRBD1,CASSRGTGAYSNQPQHF,TGTGCCAGCAGCCGCGGGACAGGGGCTTATAGCAATCAGCCCCAGCATTTT
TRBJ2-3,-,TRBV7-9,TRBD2,CASSPTSATDTQYF,TGTGCCAGCAGCCCCACTAGCGCCACAGATACGCAGTATTTT
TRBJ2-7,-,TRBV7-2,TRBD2,CASSPKGLAGAHYEQYF,TGTGCCAGCAGCCCGAAGGGACTAGCGGGAGCTCACTACGAGCAGTACTTC
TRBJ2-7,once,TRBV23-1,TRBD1,CASNLDRAVYEQYF,TGCGCCAGCAACCTGGACAGGGCAGTCTACGAGCAGTACTTC
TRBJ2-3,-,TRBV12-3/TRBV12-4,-,CASSFGDGATDTQYF,TGTGCCAGCAGTTTCGGTGACGGAGCCACAGATACGCAGTATTTT
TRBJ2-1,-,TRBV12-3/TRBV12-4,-,CASSSTGVEQFF,TGTGCCAGCAGTTCAACCGGGGTGGAGCAGTTCTTC